This TCR beta chain was profiled in a study of vaccination effects on CD4 cells after COVID-19. Measured with immunoSEQ multiplex PCR; TCRdb has only the in-frame clones, and not every one. Of tens of thousands of clones listed, nearly 75% are singletons. In regard to this clone: What it binds is not known.

A 10-day culture period preceded the isolation of CD4+ T cells. According to PCR results, the person was infected with SARS-CoV-2 between March and December 2020. BNT162b2 vaccine or mRNA-1273 vaccine was given to participants in two doses. The TCR sequence derives from a human donor who had a prior SARS-CoV-2 infection. The sequencing here drew on CD4+ T cells from PBMCs cultured without peptide, taken after COVID-19 vaccination.

For the CDR3, the DNA is TGTGCCAGCAGCTCACAGGGAAGCGCAGATACGCAGTATTTT. Encoded protein: CASSSQGSADTQYF. The V call is TRBV11-3, the J call TRBJ2-3, with a possible D match to TRBD1 (6 bases). The CDR3 has 14 amino acids. Germline loops: CDR1 SGHNT, CDR2 YENEEA. The V end was cut by 4 bases, the J end by 4 bases, with 12 bases between.